Below, one T cell receptor beta chain is given with its context. The antigen this receptor binds is unknown. Per-nucleotide qualities are absent, and no much larger clonotype sits a single base away. The germline V gene (reference sequence) supplies CDR1 SEHNR and CDR2 FQNEAQ. V is shortened by 2 bases, J by 2 bases, and the region joining them spans 15 bases. Taken from cysteine to phenylalanine, the CDR3 has 16 residues. Only the CDR3 DNA stays, 48 bases, in frame from base 1. The immunoSEQ assay amplified TCRB CDR3 regions from approximately 2 micrograms of genomic DNA, or from all available DNA when less than that amount was available. The multiplex PCR employed 60 forward primers targeting TCR V beta segments and 13 reverse primers targeting J beta segments. Synthetic control templates were spiked into each sample at limiting dilution to estimate reads per starting template. Sequencing produced 87 bp reads on the Illumina HiSeq System. In the source study's methods: PCR and sequencing errors were removed by a nearest neighbor algorithm that merged closely related sequences. TCR overlap was defined as the percentage of unique tumor TCR beta sequences that were also found in the peripheral blood of the same patient. TCRdb provides this immuneACCESS table in a form limited to in-frame rearrangements. Some clones are lacking; in checked studies, under half of them reflect an unresolved V gene, and why the rest are absent is not known. V, J and clone size derive from that table, while D and trimming were established from the DNA sequence. Present in this sample are more than 95,000 clones, roughly 76% of which were seen just once. Approximately 12% of the sample goes to the ten largest clones.

The record originates from a study of glioma-infiltrating T cells after dendritic cell vaccination (TCRdb year 2016). Study-wide context: The cohort comprised approximately 15 glioblastoma patients from Phase I and II dendritic cell vaccination trials, 9 newly diagnosed and 6 with recurrent disease. Between about 2002 and 2012, patients were given autologous tumor lysate-pulsed dendritic cell vaccination. Patients received three intradermal dendritic cell vaccine injections at biweekly intervals in the arm below the axilla. The vaccine consisted of monocyte-derived dendritic cells cultured approximately 7 days with IL-4 and GM-CSF, then pulsed overnight with autologous tumor lysate. Tumor-infiltrating lymphocyte content was quantified and tumor and blood repertoires were compared in dendritic cell-vaccinated glioblastoma patients by deep sequencing of TCR beta CDR3 regions. Survival after dendritic cell vaccination was correlated with TCR sequencing metrics, such as TIL content and the overlap between tumor and blood repertoires.

Findings and caveats that apply to the study as a whole: TCR clonality showed no direct relationship with survival, which suggests that a diverse polyclonal response may be important. The cohort was small and heterogeneous, and full blood and tumor sets were available for few patients, with initial-recurrent tumor pairs available for even fewer patients. After dendritic cell vaccination, a higher estimated pretreatment TIL content predicted longer time to progression and overall survival. The three-group TCR overlap response model was described as speculative and requiring prospective validation.

Patients were selected on the basis of adequate residual fresh-frozen tumor tissue and more than two years of available survival data. Molecular status otherwise varied across the glioblastoma patients, but none of them carried an isocitrate dehydrogenase mutation. PBMC were collected before vaccination, two weeks after the third vaccination, and at tumor progression if tumor progression occurred. The Qiagen DNeasy Blood extraction Kit was used for extraction of genomic DNA. This sequence originates from a human donor with glioblastoma. The chain was built from TRBV7-9 and TRBJ1-2; no D gene can be assigned with confidence. The sample here was blood, taken before dendritic cell vaccination. The sequence in DNA is TGTGCCAGCAGCTTAAGTCTAGGAGAACTAAACTATGGCTACACCTTC. Translated, this gives CASSLSLGELNYGYTF.